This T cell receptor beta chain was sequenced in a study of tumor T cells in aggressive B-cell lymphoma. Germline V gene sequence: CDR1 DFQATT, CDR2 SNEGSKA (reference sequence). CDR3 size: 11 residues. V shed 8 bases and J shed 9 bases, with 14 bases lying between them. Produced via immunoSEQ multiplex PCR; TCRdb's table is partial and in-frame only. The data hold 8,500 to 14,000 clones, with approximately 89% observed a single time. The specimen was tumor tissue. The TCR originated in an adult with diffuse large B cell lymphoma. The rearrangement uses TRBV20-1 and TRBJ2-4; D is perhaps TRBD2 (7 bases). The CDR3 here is CSQPRGAIQYF. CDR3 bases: TGCAGTCAGCCCCGGGGGGCCATTCAGTACTTC.